This T cell receptor beta chain was documented in a study of primary melanoma T cells and metastatic recurrence. The wider study: Primary melanomas here were stage T2 to T4, over 1 mm thick.

The CDR3 is 15 residues long. V was clipped by 6 bases and J by 5 bases, with 19 bases between them. CDR1 is MDHEN, CDR2 SYDVKM, per germline. General study findings and limits: Independent of thickness, ulceration, mitotic rate and age, T-cell fraction reportedly predicted outcome.

Only one count was recorded for this clone. Its matching antigen is unknown. Only in-frame clones appear in the TCRdb table, and some are missing; sequencing was by immunoSEQ multiplex PCR. The sample has more than 400 clones; around 75% are singletons. This receptor was obtained from a human donor with melanoma. The rearrangement joins TRBV28 to TRBJ2-5; D is perhaps TRBD2 (5 bases). What was sequenced was melanoma tumor tissue. The CDR3 DNA sequence: TGTGCCAGCAGGATGGAGGCTGGGCCTCGGGAGACCCAGTACTTC. Translating gives CASRMEAGPRETQYF.